Following are 9 T cell receptor beta chains from one sample sequenced in a study of regulatory T cells in long-lasting Graves disease. The authors built TCR beta libraries using iRepertoire HTBI primers and Arm-PCR of CDR3 regions. TCRdb ran MiXCR on the multiplex PCR reads and lists one entry per CDR3 protein. Among about 370,000 distinct CDR3 sequences listed, around 16% were seen once. The time point denotes: newly diagnosed GD, antithyroid drugs for less than 3 months. Generation of the TCR library employed RNA extracted from PBMCs. The source was peripheral blood mononuclear cells (PBMCs), collected at new diagnosis, from a patient treated with antithyroid drugs. The origin of the receptors is a female donor with Graves disease.

On this clonotype itself: Just one base apart from a much larger clone, this may be a read error. The chain links TRBV9 to TRBJ1-1; 7 nucleotides match TRBD1. The CDR3 contains 14 residues. Germline V gives CDR1 SGDLS, CDR2 YYNGEE. CDR3 sequence reads: CASSYTTGNTGAFF. The CDR3 bases are TGTGCCAGCAGCTACACGACAGGGAACACTGGAGCTTTCTTT. The complete variable domain, with remaining parts taken from reference TRBV9 and TRBJ1-1, reads DSGVTQTPKHLITATGQRVTLRCSPRSGDLSVYWYQQSLDQGLQFLIQYYNGEERAKGNILERFSAQQFPDLHSELNLSSLELGDSALYFCASSYTTGNTGAFFGQGTRLTVV.

In its sample, this clonotype was seen many times. The chain employs TRBV29-1 and TRBJ2-1; maybe TRBD1 (6 bases). Trimming pared 7 bases from V and 2 bases from J, leaving 15 bases between. CDR1 SQVTM and CDR2 ANQGSEA come from the germline V gene. The CDR3 length is 14 residues. CDR3 amino acids: CSGAGENPYNEQFF. Written as DNA, the CDR3 is TGCAGCGGCGCAGGGGAAAATCCCTACAATGAGCAGTTCTTC.

Points on this clonotype: A read error may be the cause here, since a much bigger clone is one base away. The gene calls are TRBV7-9 and TRBJ1-4; no firm D call. Germline V gene lookup returns CDR1 SEHNR and CDR2 FQNEAQ (reference sequence). The length of the CDR3 is 14 residues. This CDR3 is CASSPRTVTAKPFF. CDR3 DNA: TGTGCCAGCAGCCCCAGGACGGTCACTGCTAAACCGTTTTTT.

The sample holds many counts of this clonotype. The V and J genes are TRBV6-2 or TRBV6-3 and TRBJ2-7; D is perhaps TRBD2 (5 bases). The V end was cut by 6 bases, the J end by 3 bases, with 18 bases between. The CDR3 is 15 residues long. Per the germline V gene, CDR1 is MNHEY and CDR2 is SVGEGT. The CDR3 protein is CASSADGKRVYEQYF. For the CDR3, the DNA is TGTGCCAGCAGCGCGGACGGGAAGCGTGTCTACGAGCAGTACTTC.

The table lists this clonotype with many counts. This sequence joins TRBV2 and TRBJ2-3; D is perhaps TRBD1 (6 bases). This CDR3 region has 13 residues. Trimming stripped 8 bases from V and 3 bases from J, with 12 bases between. Germline V gene sequence: CDR1 SNHLY, CDR2 FYNNEI. The CDR3 region has the DNA TGTGCCAGCCGCGGACAGATAACAGATACGCAGTATTTT. This encodes CASRGQITDTQYF. Complete variable domain (other parts from reference TRBV2 and TRBJ2-3): EPEVTQTPSHQVTQMGQEVILRCVPISNHLYFYWYRQILGQKVEFLVSFYNNEISEKSEIFDDQFSVERPDGSNFTLKIRSTKLEDSAMYFCASRGQITDTQYFGPGTRLTVL.

This clonotype appeared many times. The J gene is TRBJ1-5, the V gene TRBV7-9, with D possibly being TRBD1 (5 bases). The CDR3 extends over 12 amino acids. The germline gives CDR1 SEHNR, CDR2 FQNEAQ (reference sequence). Trimming removed 5 bases at V and 6 bases at J, with 8 bases between. CDR3 in DNA: TGTGCCAGCAGCCCGGACACTCAGCCCCAGCATTTT. Translated, it gives CASSPDTQPQHF. Full variable domain (remainder filled in from reference TRBV7-9 and TRBJ1-5): DTGVSQNPRHKITKRGQNVTFRCDPISEHNRLYWYRQTLGQGPEFLTYFQNEAQLEKSRLLSDRFSAERPKGSFSTLEIQRTEQGDSAMYLCASSPDTQPQHFGDGTRLSIL.

This clonotype was seen many times. Written as DNA, the CDR3 is TGTGCCAGCAGCTACTCAAGAGGGCCCGAGGCTTTCTTT. Its translation: CASSYSRGPEAFF. The chain joins TRBV7-2 to TRBJ1-1, with D unclear. V dropped 4 bases and J dropped 11 bases, with 17 bases sitting between them. This CDR3 region has 13 residues. CDR1 and CDR2 from the germline V gene are SGHTA and FQGNSA.

The chain has TRBV10-3 and TRBJ2-1; 7 bases align to TRBD1. Germline V gene lookup returns CDR1 ENHRY and CDR2 SYGVKD. The V and J ends lost 2 bases and 12 bases, in that order; junction bases with no gene match: 10. The CDR3 has 14 amino acids. CDR3 protein: CAISEGSKGAGQFF. As DNA, the CDR3 is TGTGCCATCAGTGAGGGTAGCAAGGGGGCTGGGCAGTTCTTC.

This clonotype was counted between two and nine times. The rearrangement joins TRBV11-2 to TRBJ2-7, with unresolved D. The V and J ends lost 3 bases and 6 bases respectively, with 12 bases between them. Per the germline V gene, CDR1 is SGHAT and CDR2 is FQNNGV. This CDR3 is built from 13 residues. CDR3 DNA: TGTGCCAGCAGCTTTCAGACCCGGACCGAGCAGTACTTC. Translating it yields CASSFQTRTEQYF.